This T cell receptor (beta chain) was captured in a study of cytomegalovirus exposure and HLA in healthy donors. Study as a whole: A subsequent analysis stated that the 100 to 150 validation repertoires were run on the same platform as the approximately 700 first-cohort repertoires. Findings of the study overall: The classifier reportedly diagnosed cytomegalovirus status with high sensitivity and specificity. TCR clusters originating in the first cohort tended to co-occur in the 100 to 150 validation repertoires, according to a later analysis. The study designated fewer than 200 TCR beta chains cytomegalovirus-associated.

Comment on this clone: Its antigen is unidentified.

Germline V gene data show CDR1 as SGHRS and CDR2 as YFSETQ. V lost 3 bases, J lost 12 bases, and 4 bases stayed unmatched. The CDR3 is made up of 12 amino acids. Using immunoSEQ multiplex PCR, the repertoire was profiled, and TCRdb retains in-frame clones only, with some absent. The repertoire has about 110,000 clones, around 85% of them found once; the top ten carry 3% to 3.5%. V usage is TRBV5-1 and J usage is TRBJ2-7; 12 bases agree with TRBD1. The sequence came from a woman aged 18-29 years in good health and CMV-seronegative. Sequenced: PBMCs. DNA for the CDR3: TGCGCCAGCAGCTCCGGGACAGGGGGCACGTACTTC. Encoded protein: CASSSGTGGTYF.